The present T cell receptor beta chain was sequenced within a study of T cell responses to AZD1222 COVID-19 vaccine. In its sample, this clone was seen once. The antigen remains unidentified. This CDR3 region has 14 residues. V dropped 7 bases and J dropped 1 base, with 13 bases sitting between them. Germline loops: CDR1 MNHEY, CDR2 SVGAGI. Measured with immunoSEQ multiplex PCR; TCRdb has only the in-frame clones, and not every one. In the table there are some 80,000 clones, about nine tenths of which are singletons. Findings and caveats of the study: Baseline serostatus was positive in only six AZD1222 recipients.

This chain uses TRBV6-5 with TRBJ1-2; D perhaps matches TRBD1 (5 bases). The sequence was collected from an adult who received the MenACWY meningococcal vaccine as a control. The material was peripheral blood, obtained 28 days after the second dose of the MenACWY control vaccine. CDR3 in amino acids: CASTSTAINYGYTF. CDR3 nucleotide sequence: TGTGCCAGCACCTCGACAGCGATTAACTATGGCTACACCTTC.